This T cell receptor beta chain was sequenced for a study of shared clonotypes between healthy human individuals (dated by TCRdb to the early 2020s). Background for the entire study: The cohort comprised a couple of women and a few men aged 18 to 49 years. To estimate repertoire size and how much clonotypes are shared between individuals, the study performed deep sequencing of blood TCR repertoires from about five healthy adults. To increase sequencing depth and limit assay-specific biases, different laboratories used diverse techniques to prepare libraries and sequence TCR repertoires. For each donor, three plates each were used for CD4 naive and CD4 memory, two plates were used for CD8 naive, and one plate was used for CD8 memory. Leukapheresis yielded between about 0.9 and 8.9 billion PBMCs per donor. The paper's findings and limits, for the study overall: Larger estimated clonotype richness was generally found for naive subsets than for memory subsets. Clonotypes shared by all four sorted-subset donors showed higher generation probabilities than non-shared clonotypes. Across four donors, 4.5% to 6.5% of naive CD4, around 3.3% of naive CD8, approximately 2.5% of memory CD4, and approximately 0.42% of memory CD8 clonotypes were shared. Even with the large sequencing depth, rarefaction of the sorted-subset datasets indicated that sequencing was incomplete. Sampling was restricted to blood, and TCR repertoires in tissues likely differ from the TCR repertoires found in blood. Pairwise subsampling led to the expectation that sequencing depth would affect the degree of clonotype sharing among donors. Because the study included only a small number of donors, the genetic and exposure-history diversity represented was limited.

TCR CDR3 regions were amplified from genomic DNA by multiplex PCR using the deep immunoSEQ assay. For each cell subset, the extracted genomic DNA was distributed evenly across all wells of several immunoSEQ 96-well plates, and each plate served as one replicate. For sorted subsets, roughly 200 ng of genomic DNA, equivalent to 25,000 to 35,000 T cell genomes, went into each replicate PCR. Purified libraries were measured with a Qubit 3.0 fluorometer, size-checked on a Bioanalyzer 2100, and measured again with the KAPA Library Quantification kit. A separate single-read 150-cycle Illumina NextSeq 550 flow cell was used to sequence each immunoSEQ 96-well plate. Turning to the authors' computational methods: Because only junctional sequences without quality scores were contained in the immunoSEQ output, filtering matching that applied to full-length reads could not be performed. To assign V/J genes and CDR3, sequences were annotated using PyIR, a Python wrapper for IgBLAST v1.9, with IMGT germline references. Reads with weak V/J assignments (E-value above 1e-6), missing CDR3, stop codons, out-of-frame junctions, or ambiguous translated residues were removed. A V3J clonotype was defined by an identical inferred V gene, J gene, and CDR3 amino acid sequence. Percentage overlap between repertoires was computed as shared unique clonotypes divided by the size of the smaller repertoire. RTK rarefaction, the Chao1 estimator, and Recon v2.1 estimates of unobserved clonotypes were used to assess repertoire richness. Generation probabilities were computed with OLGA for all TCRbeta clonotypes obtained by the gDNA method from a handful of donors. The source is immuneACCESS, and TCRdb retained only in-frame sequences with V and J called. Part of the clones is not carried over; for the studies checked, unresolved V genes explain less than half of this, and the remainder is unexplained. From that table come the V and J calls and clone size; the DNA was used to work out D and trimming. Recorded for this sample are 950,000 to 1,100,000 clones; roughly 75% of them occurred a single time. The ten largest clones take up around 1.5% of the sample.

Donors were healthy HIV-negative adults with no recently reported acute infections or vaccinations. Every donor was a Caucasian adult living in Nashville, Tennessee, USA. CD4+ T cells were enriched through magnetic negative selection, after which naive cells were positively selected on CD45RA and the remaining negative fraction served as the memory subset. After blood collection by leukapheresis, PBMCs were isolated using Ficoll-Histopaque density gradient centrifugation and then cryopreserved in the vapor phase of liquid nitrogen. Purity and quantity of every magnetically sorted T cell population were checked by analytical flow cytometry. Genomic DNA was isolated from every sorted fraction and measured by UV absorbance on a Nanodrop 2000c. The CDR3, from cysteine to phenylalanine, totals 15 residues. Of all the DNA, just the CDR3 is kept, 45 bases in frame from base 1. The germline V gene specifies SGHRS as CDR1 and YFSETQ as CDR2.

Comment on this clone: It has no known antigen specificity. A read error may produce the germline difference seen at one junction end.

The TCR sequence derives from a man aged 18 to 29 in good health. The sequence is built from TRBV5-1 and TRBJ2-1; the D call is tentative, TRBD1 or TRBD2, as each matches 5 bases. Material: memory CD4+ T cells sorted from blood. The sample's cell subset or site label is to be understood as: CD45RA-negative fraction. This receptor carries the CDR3 CASSPDGGGNNEQLF. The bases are TGCGCCAGCAGCCCGGACGGTGGGGGTAACAATGAGCAGCTCTTC.